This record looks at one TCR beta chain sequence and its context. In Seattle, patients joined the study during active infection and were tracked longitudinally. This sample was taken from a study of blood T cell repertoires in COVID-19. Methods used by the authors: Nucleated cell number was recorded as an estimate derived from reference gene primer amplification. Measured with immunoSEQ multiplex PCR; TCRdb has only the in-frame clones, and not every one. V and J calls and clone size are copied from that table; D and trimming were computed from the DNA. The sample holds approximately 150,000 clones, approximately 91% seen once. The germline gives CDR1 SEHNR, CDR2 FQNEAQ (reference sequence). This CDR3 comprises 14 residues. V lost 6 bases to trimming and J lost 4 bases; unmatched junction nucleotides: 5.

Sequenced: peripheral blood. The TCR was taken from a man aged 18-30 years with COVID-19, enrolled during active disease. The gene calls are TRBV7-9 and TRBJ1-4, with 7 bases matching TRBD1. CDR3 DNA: TGTGCCAGCAGTTTGACAGGGCTTAATGAAAAACTGTTTTTT. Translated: CASSLTGLNEKLFF.